Presented here are 16 T cell receptor beta chains from one specimen sequenced in a study of blood T cell repertoires in COVID-19 (dated by TCRdb to 2018 to 2021). Libraries were constructed by the immunoSEQ multiplex PCR assay. TCRdb took this table from immuneACCESS and kept in-frame rearrangements with V and J called. Such tables lack part of the clones; where checked against another copy, unresolved V genes explain under half of the gap, and the rest is unexplained. This sample is represented by a few hundred thousand clones; 80% to 85% of them were singletons. Roughly 3.1% of the sample lies in the top ten. Sequencing was performed on PBMCs or T cells enriched from blood (not recorded which). These receptors all come from a man aged 50 to 60 who had recovered from COVID-19.

The chain combines TRBV7-2 with TRBJ2-1, with 11 bases that match TRBD2. CDR3 length: 15 residues. Germline CDR1 reads SGHTA; CDR2 reads FQGNSA. V lost 7 bases to trimming and J lost 4 bases; unmatched junction nucleotides: 6. The DNA for the CDR3 is TGTGCCAGCACCTCTACTAGCGGGGGTTACAATGAGCAGTTCTTC. This encodes CASTSTSGGYNEQFF.

This chain joins TRBV7-3 and TRBJ1-1; tentative D call: TRBD1 (6 bases). The CDR3 has 13 residues. Germline assignment: CDR1 SGHTA and CDR2 FQGTGA. Between the trimmed V and J ends, which lost 5 bases and 2 bases, there was a span of 9 bases. The CDR3 sequence is CASSQGHNTEAFF. CDR3 coding DNA: TGTGCCAGCAGCCAGGGACATAACACTGAAGCTTTCTTT.

The sample holds a few counts of this clone. The chain uses TRBV9 and TRBJ2-1; weak D call: TRBD1 (5 bases). Trimming stripped 5 bases from V and 10 bases from J, with 25 bases between. This CDR3 is built from 16 residues. Per germline, CDR1 SGDLS and CDR2 YYNGEE. The CDR3, as DNA: TGTGCCAGCAGTTTAACTACACTGGACATGTTGGGAGAGCAGTTCTTC. It is translated as CASSLTTLDMLGEQFF.

The chain carries TRBV6-5 and TRBJ1-5; tentatively, D is TRBD1 (5 bases). Per germline, CDR1 MNHEY and CDR2 SVGAGI. The CDR3 is 14 amino acids. Trimming removed 6 bases from V and 5 bases from J, with 14 bases in between. CDR3 loop: CASRTGGLDQPQHF. The CDR3 DNA reads as TGTGCCAGCAGGACGGGGGGGTTGGATCAGCCCCAGCATTTT.

CDR3: CASNTPGGYGYTF. CDR3 nucleotides: TGTGCCAGCAACACCCCGGGAGGCTATGGCTACACCTTC. The chain carries TRBV6-5 and TRBJ1-2; no clear D. Deletions cut 7 bases from V and 4 bases from J, with 13 bases between. Per the germline V gene, CDR1 is MNHEY and CDR2 is SVGAGI. CDR3 length: 13 amino acids.

The CDR3 here is CANSGGRSYEQYF. In DNA, the CDR3 is TGTGCCAACAGCGGGGGGCGCTCCTACGAGCAGTACTTC. This chain links TRBV2 with TRBJ2-7; 9 bases map to TRBD2. V trimming: 10 bases; J trimming: 0 bases; junction bases outside the gene matches: 4. The germline V gene has CDR1 SNHLY and CDR2 FYNNEI. The length of the CDR3 is 13 residues.

The chain uses TRBV5-1 and TRBJ2-5, with no clear D. The CDR3 covers 13 residues. Germline V gives CDR1 SGHRS, CDR2 YFSETQ. V was trimmed by 0 bases and J by 2 bases, leaving 5 bases between them. The CDR3 nucleotides are TGCGCCAGCAGCTTGGGGCCTCAAGAGACCCAGTACTTC. Translation: CASSLGPQETQYF. Using reference TRBV5-1 and TRBJ2-5 for the parts outside the CDR3, the full variable domain is KAGVTQTPRYLIKTRGQQVTLSCSPISGHRSVSWYQQTPGQGLQFLFEYFSETQRNKGNFPGRFSGRQFSNSRSEMNVSTLELGDSALYLCASSLGPQETQYFGPGTRLLVL.

The chain has TRBV5-1 and TRBJ2-1; TRBD2 matches 9 bases. This CDR3 region has 15 residues. Germline CDR1 reads SGHRS; CDR2 reads YFSETQ. The V and J ends lost 1 base and 5 bases, in that order; junction bases with no gene match: 4. Here the CDR3 DNA reads TGCGCCAGCAGCTTGTTGGCTAGCGGGAACAATGAGCAGTTCTTC. Protein: CASSLLASGNNEQFF. The full variable domain, rest sourced from reference TRBV5-1 and TRBJ2-1, is KAGVTQTPRYLIKTRGQQVTLSCSPISGHRSVSWYQQTPGQGLQFLFEYFSETQRNKGNFPGRFSGRQFSNSRSEMNVSTLELGDSALYLCASSLLASGNNEQFFGPGTRLTVL.

J is TRBJ1-5 and V is TRBV9; D perhaps matches TRBD1 (6 bases). The CDR3 runs to 18 residues. The V gene's germline CDR1 is SGDLS and CDR2 YYNGEE. Trimming stripped 9 bases from V and 0 bases from J, with 25 bases between. The CDR3 coding sequence is TGTGCCAACCAGGATATGGCCAGGGGAGGGTATAGCAATCAGCCCCAGCATTTT. It encodes CANQDMARGGYSNQPQHF.

This clone was seen just once. The V call is TRBV12-3 or TRBV12-4, the J call TRBJ1-2; tentatively, D is TRBD1 (6 bases). The CDR3 spans 13 residues. The V end lost 5 bases, the J end lost 8 bases, and 15 bases lay between the germline ends. The CDR3, as DNA: TGTGCCAGCAGTCTATACAGGGACGAGGGCTACACCTTC. Encoded protein: CASSLYRDEGYTF.

The V gene is TRBV2, the J gene TRBJ2-3; TRBD2 is a possible D gene (6 bases). V dropped 7 bases and J dropped 2 bases, with 10 bases sitting between them. CDR1 and CDR2 from the germline V gene are SNHLY and FYNNEI. The CDR3 is 13 residues long. The chain's CDR3 is CASTAGITDTQYF. The CDR3 coding sequence is TGTGCCAGCACGGCGGGGATCACAGATACGCAGTATTTT. Full variable domain (outside the CDR3, taken from reference TRBV2 and TRBJ2-3): EPEVTQTPSHQVTQMGQEVILRCVPISNHLYFYWYRQILGQKVEFLVSFYNNEISEKSEIFDDQFSVERPDGSNFTLKIRSTKLEDSAMYFCASTAGITDTQYFGPGTRLTVL.

The chain is built from TRBV21-1 and TRBJ1-4. TRBV21-1 constitutes a pseudogene. The length of the CDR3 is 13 residues. The CDR3 protein is CASSEGLVEKLFF. CDR3 in DNA: TGTGCCAGCTCCGAGGGTTTGGTGGAAAAACTGTTTTTT.

The chain has TRBV18 and TRBJ2-3; 7 bases are shared with TRBD2. CDR3 size: 15 residues. V was pared by 2 bases and J by 1 base, with 3 bases of the junction left unmatched. Germline values: CDR1 KGHSH, CDR2 LQKENI. The CDR3 region has the DNA TGTGCCAGCTCACCATTCCGGGAGGGCACAGATACGCAGTATTTT. This sequence encodes CASSPFREGTDTQYF.

This clone showed up just a few times. This chain uses TRBV9 with TRBJ1-5, with D unresolved. Per the germline V gene, CDR1 is SGDLS and CDR2 is YYNGEE. V lost 3 bases and J 4 bases, leaving 11 bases between the germline ends. This CDR3 region has 14 residues. The CDR3 reads CASSGTPGNQPQHF. As DNA, the CDR3 is TGTGCCAGCAGCGGGACCCCGGGGAATCAGCCCCAGCATTTT.

The chain uses TRBV7-6 and TRBJ2-7; D is ambiguous. V lost 1 base and J 3 bases, leaving 10 bases between the germline ends. This CDR3 region has 14 residues. Germline V lookup: CDR1 SGHVS, CDR2 FNYEAQ. Here the CDR3 DNA reads TGTGCCAGCAGCTTAGGTTTGACAAACTACGAGCAGTACTTC. Amino acid sequence: CASSLGLTNYEQYF.

The chain is built from TRBV19 and TRBJ1-1; D might be TRBD1 (6 bases). This CDR3 spans 13 amino acids. From germline, CDR1 is LNHDA and CDR2 SQIVND (reference sequence). V was clipped by 7 bases and J by 4 bases, with 13 bases between them. In DNA, the CDR3 is TGTGCCAGTAAGCAGGGGCTGATCACTGAAGCTTTCTTT. Protein sequence: CASKQGLITEAFF.